These 30 T cell receptor beta chains were sequenced from one sample in a study of response to subunit inactivated influenza vaccine. TCRdb passed the RT-PCR reads through MiXCR, listing each CDR3 protein once. The sample yields more than 600,000 distinct CDR3 sequences, 18% seen once. The input for sequencing was PBMCs from blood, taken 4 to 6 days after vaccination. The receptors derive from a man aged 50-60 years who received an inactivated influenza vaccine.

There are a few counts of this clonotype. The chain uses TRBV20-1 and TRBJ2-7, with D perhaps matching TRBD1 (6 bases). Trimming stripped 0 bases from V and 5 bases from J, with 14 bases between. CDR1 DFQATT and CDR2 SNEGSKA come from the germline V gene (reference sequence). The CDR3 runs to 14 residues. CDR3 coding DNA: TGCAGTGCTAGAGATTTTAGGACAGCGGACGAGCAGTACTTC. Translated, it gives CSARDFRTADEQYF.

The gene calls are TRBV7-2 and TRBJ2-7; no reliable D call. CDR1 SGHTA and CDR2 FQGNSA come from the germline V gene. CDR3 length: 15 amino acids. Trimming removed 2 bases at V and 5 bases at J, with 16 bases between. CDR3 bases: TGTGCCAGCAGCTTAAATCAAATGAATGACGACGAGCAGTACTTC. This codes for CASSLNQMNDDEQYF.

The rearrangement joins TRBV12-3 or TRBV12-4 to TRBJ2-5; the D gene is possibly TRBD2 (6 bases). The V gene lost 6 bases and the J gene lost 6 bases, with 20 bases spanning the gap. CDR3 length equals 15 residues. CDR3 protein: CASSTRDSPRKTQYF. CDR3 bases: TGTGCCAGCAGCACTCGGGACTCCCCGCGGAAGACCCAGTACTTC.

This clonotype has a handful of counts. V and J are TRBV2 and TRBJ2-7; 11 positions match TRBD1. The germline CDR1 and CDR2 sequences are SNHLY and FYNNEI. CDR3 length equals 15 residues. V lost 9 bases to trimming and J lost 3 bases; unmatched junction nucleotides: 10. CDR3 amino acids: CASMDRGRFGYEQYF. The CDR3 DNA reads as TGTGCCAGTATGGACAGGGGGCGTTTTGGCTACGAGCAGTACTTC.

This clonotype was detected only a few times. The rearrangement uses TRBV7-6 and TRBJ2-3, with TRBD1 matching over 7 bases. Germline V gene lookup returns CDR1 SGHVS and CDR2 FNYEAQ. The CDR3 has 16 amino acids. The junction had 5 bases not matched to a gene; V was cut back by 1 base and J by 1 base. The CDR3 DNA sequence: TGTGCCAGCAGCTTAGACCAAGGGGGCCGCACAGATACGCAGTATTTT. Translated, it gives CASSLDQGGRTDTQYF.

The gene calls are TRBV11-2 and TRBJ2-7; 7 positions agree with TRBD1. V was pared by 5 bases and J by 0 bases, with 7 bases of the junction left unmatched. The CDR3 has 15 residues. Germline V gives CDR1 SGHAT, CDR2 FQNNGV. The DNA for the CDR3 is TGTGCCAGCAGCACTAACCGGGACAGCTCCTACGAGCAGTACTTC. Protein: CASSTNRDSSYEQYF. Full variable domain (missing parts from reference TRBV11-2 and TRBJ2-7): EAGVAQSPRYKIIEKRQSVAFWCNPISGHATLYWYQQILGQGPKLLIQFQNNGVVDDSQLPKDRFSAERLKGVDSTLKIQPAKLEDSAVYLCASSTNRDSSYEQYFGPGTRLTVT.

This clonotype was counted a few times. The V and J genes are TRBV20-1 and TRBJ2-7; 7 nucleotides line up with TRBD2. The germline CDR1 and CDR2 sequences are DFQATT and SNEGSKA (reference sequence). V gave up 1 base and J gave up 3 bases; unmatched junction bases: 6. The CDR3 sequence is 14 residues long. CDR3 sequence (DNA): TGCAGTGCTAGAGTAACTAGCGCCCGCTACGAGCAGTACTTC. Its protein is CSARVTSARYEQYF.

In this sample, this clonotype turned up a few times. The chain carries TRBV18 and TRBJ2-6; TRBD1 might be the D (6 bases). The V end lost 0 bases, the J end lost 0 bases, and 9 bases lay between the germline ends. Germline V lookup: CDR1 KGHSH, CDR2 LQKENI. The CDR3 runs to 17 residues. For the CDR3, the DNA is TGTGCCAGCTCACCACCGGGACAACCCTCTGGGGCCAACGTCCTGACTTTC. Translated: CASSPPGQPSGANVLTF.

The V and J genes are TRBV6-2 or TRBV6-3 and TRBJ1-1; possibly TRBD1 for D (6 bases). Germline V lookup: CDR1 MNHEY, CDR2 SVGEGT. The CDR3 loop spans 14 amino acids. With 2 bases removed from V and 9 bases from J, the gap between germline ends came to 16 bases. CDR3 region: CASSYGGNRGQAFF. Here the CDR3 DNA reads TGTGCCAGCAGTTACGGGGGCAACCGGGGCCAAGCTTTCTTT.

The chain employs TRBV6-1 and TRBJ2-3; possibly TRBD2 for D (6 bases). CDR1 and CDR2 (germline): MNHNS, SASEGT. The CDR3 contains 14 residues. V lost 10 bases and J 0 bases, leaving 14 bases between the germline ends. The CDR3 DNA sequence: TGTGCCACCCGACTAGTCAGAAGCACAGATACGCAGTATTTT. This translates into CATRLVRSTDTQYF.

This rearrangement joins TRBV18 to TRBJ2-6; 7 bases are shared with TRBD2. J lost 2 bases, V lost 3 bases, and 13 bases had no gene match. The CDR3 loop spans 19 amino acids. Germline CDR1 and CDR2: KGHSH and LQKENI. This CDR3 reads CASSPRFWASGTGANVLTF. The CDR3 DNA is TGTGCCAGCTCACCGCGTTTTTGGGCGAGCGGGACTGGGGCCAACGTCCTGACTTTC.

This clonotype was seen more than once but under ten times. V gene TRBV5-1 combines with J gene TRBJ2-1, with 7 bases that match TRBD2. This CDR3 region has 15 residues. V was pared by 4 bases and J by 5 bases, with 9 bases of the junction left unmatched. Germline CDR1 SGHRS, CDR2 YFSETQ. In nucleotides, the CDR3 is TGCGCCAGCAGCGATCCCGGGACTAACAACAATGAGCAGTTCTTC. It yields the protein CASSDPGTNNNEQFF.

This clonotype has a handful of counts. The J gene is TRBJ2-1, the V gene TRBV7-8, with 7 bases lining up with TRBD1. The CDR3 runs 16 residues. The J segment lost 7 bases and the V segment lost 5 bases, leaving 14 bases of the junction unmatched. CDR1 is SGHVS, CDR2 FQNEAQ, per germline. The CDR3 sequence is CASSPRQGRPKNEQFF. CDR3 bases: TGTGCCAGCAGCCCAAGACAGGGCCGACCCAAGAATGAGCAGTTCTTC.

This clonotype was counted only a few times. The gene calls are TRBV6-5 and TRBJ2-3, with 9 bases aligning to TRBD1. The CDR3 loop spans 15 amino acids. The junction had 6 bases not matched to a gene; V was cut back by 4 bases and J by 4 bases. CDR1 and CDR2 from the germline V gene are MNHEY and SVGAGI. CDR3 DNA sequence: TGTGCCAGCAGTTTACAGGGGGCAACCCCAGATACGCAGTATTTT. Its protein product is CASSLQGATPDTQYF.

The chain combines TRBV12-3 or TRBV12-4 with TRBJ1-4, with unresolved D. V lost 3 bases to trimming and J lost 3 bases, with 8 bases between them. The length of the CDR3 is 14 residues. This chain's CDR3 is CASSFPGSNEKLFF. CDR3 sequence (DNA): TGTGCCAGCAGTTTTCCCGGATCTAATGAAAAACTGTTTTTT.

The V and J genes are TRBV5-4 and TRBJ2-5; D possibly corresponds to TRBD1 (5 bases). Germline CDR1 is SGHNT and CDR2 is YYREEE (reference sequence). V lost 1 base, J lost 5 bases, and 12 bases lay in between. The CDR3 covers 14 residues. CDR3 amino acids: CASSLLQAGETQYF. DNA of the CDR3: TGTGCCAGCAGCTTGTTGCAGGCAGGGGAGACCCAGTACTTC.

This chain joins TRBV3-1 and TRBJ2-7; unclear D gene. Germline V gene lookup returns CDR1 LGHDT and CDR2 YNNKEL (reference sequence). The CDR3 runs to 13 residues. Trimming cost V 3 bases and J 3 bases, with 9 bases left between them. The CDR3 protein is CASSHGRLYEQYF. In nucleotides, the CDR3 is TGTGCCAGCAGCCACGGACGGCTCTACGAGCAGTACTTC.

This clonotype came up a few times. V gene TRBV5-1 combines with J gene TRBJ2-7, with TRBD1 matching 7 bases. The junction had 13 bases not matched to a gene; V was cut back by 2 bases and J by 5 bases. The CDR3 has 16 amino acids. Germline V gene lookup returns CDR1 SGHRS and CDR2 YFSETQ. The DNA for the CDR3 is TGCGCCAGCAGCTTCACAGGGGCCTACCTCCAGGACGAGCAGTACTTC. Translated: CASSFTGAYLQDEQYF.

The gene calls are TRBV6-1 and TRBJ2-7; 10 bases are shared with TRBD2. The germline gives CDR1 MNHNS, CDR2 SASEGT. The CDR3 contains 15 residues. The V gene end was trimmed by 6 bases and the J gene end by 1 base; junction bases not matched to a gene: 6. The CDR3 DNA sequence: TGTGCCAGCAGAACTAGCGGGGTGACATCCTACGAGCAGTACTTC. Residues: CASRTSGVTSYEQYF.

This clonotype occurred a few times. J is TRBJ2-1 and V is TRBV4-1; possible D gene TRBD2, 5 bases. The V end was cut by 0 bases, the J end by 2 bases, with 8 bases between. This CDR3 spans 15 amino acids. Germline V gene sequence: CDR1 MGHRA, CDR2 YSYEKL. Here the CDR3 DNA reads TGCGCCAGCAGCCAAGATGCTAGCACCTACAATGAGCAGTTCTTC. It translates to CASSQDASTYNEQFF.

This clonotype came up a few times. The chain carries TRBV10-2 and TRBJ2-7, with TRBD1 matching 7 bases. This CDR3 spans 12 amino acids. Per germline, CDR1 WSHSY and CDR2 SAAADI. J lost 1 base, V lost 9 bases, and 3 bases had no gene match. This chain's CDR3 is CARGGQSYEQYF. The DNA of the CDR3 is TGCGCCAGAGGGGGACAGTCCTACGAGCAGTACTTC.

This clonotype was counted at least ten times. The rearrangement links TRBV28 to TRBJ2-7; no firm D call. CDR1 is MDHEN and CDR2 is SYDVKM in the germline V gene. Deletions cut 3 bases from V and 0 bases from J, with 12 bases between. The CDR3 length is 15 residues. The CDR3 is CASSFLRRTSYEQYF. CDR3 bases: TGTGCCAGCAGTTTCTTGCGCAGGACCTCCTACGAGCAGTACTTC.

This clonotype was seen more than once but under ten times. The genes are TRBV7-9 and TRBJ2-3; 13 bases are shared with TRBD2. The J segment lost 2 bases and the V segment lost 5 bases, leaving 7 bases of the junction unmatched. CDR1 and CDR2 (germline): SEHNR, FQNEAQ (reference sequence). This CDR3 contains 17 residues. CDR3 loop: CASSRPGLAGFTDTQYF. The CDR3 DNA reads TGTGCCAGCAGCCGGCCGGGACTAGCGGGATTCACAGATACGCAGTATTTT.

This clonotype was observed many times. J is TRBJ2-5 and V is TRBV12-3 or TRBV12-4, with 7 bases lining up with TRBD2. Near its end, the DNA agrees better with TRBJ2-3, so the J call may be wrong. The CDR3 length is 12 residues. The CDR3: CASSFPGGTQYF. The CDR3 nucleotides read TGTGCCAGCAGTTTTCCGGGAGGTACGCAGTATTTT.

The sample holds a few counts of this clonotype. The chain has TRBV10-2 and TRBJ2-1, with D possibly being TRBD1 (6 bases). CDR3 size: 12 residues. Per germline, CDR1 WSHSY and CDR2 SAAADI. V lost 3 bases and J 7 bases, leaving 7 bases between the germline ends. This chain's CDR3 is CASSDRGNEQFF. The DNA for the CDR3 is TGCGCCAGCAGTGATAGGGGGAATGAGCAGTTCTTC.

This clonotype turned up a few times. The V call is TRBV11-2, the J call TRBJ2-7; the D gene is possibly TRBD2 (6 bases). V lost 6 bases and J lost 5, with 23 bases in between. Germline assignment: CDR1 SGHAT and CDR2 FQNNGV. The length of the CDR3 is 16 residues. The DNA of the CDR3 is TGTGCCAGCAGAAAACCGGGACTCACAGTAGGCCACGAGCAGTACTTC. Protein sequence: CASRKPGLTVGHEQYF.

The DNA of the CDR3 is TGTGCCAGCAGCTTAACAGGGAGGCTGAACACTGAAGCTTTCTTT. It translates to CASSLTGRLNTEAFF. V gene TRBV11-2 combines with J gene TRBJ1-1; possible D gene TRBD1, 6 bases. Per the germline V gene, CDR1 is SGHAT and CDR2 is FQNNGV. The length of the CDR3 is 15 residues. V lost 2 bases, J lost 0 bases, and 10 bases lay in between. The full variable domain, completed using reference TRBV11-2 and TRBJ1-1, is EAGVAQSPRYKIIEKRQSVAFWCNPISGHATLYWYQQILGQGPKLLIQFQNNGVVDDSQLPKDRFSAERLKGVDSTLKIQPAKLEDSAVYLCASSLTGRLNTEAFFGQGTRLTVV.

In nucleotides, the CDR3 is TGTGCCAGCAGCCAAGGCGGGGGTAGCGACGAGCAGTACTTC. Encoded protein: CASSQGGGSDEQYF. V and J are TRBV4-2 and TRBJ2-7, with 7 bases identical to TRBD2. The J segment lost 5 bases and the V segment lost 1 base, leaving 5 bases of the junction unmatched. The CDR3 is made up of 14 amino acids. Germline CDR1 is LGHNA and CDR2 is YNFKEQ.

This clonotype was seen a single time. This sequence joins TRBV30 and TRBJ2-3; 9 nucleotides match TRBD2. CDR1 is GTSNPN and CDR2 is SVGIG in the germline V gene (reference sequence). V lost 8 bases to trimming and J lost 2 bases; unmatched junction nucleotides: 8. The CDR3 runs to 14 residues. The CDR3 spells CAGLTSGNTDTQYF. CDR3 nucleotide sequence: TGTGCCGGATTGACTAGCGGTAACACAGATACGCAGTATTTT.

The chain has TRBV29-1 and TRBJ2-7; TRBD2 might be the D (5 bases). Germline-derived CDR1 and CDR2 are SQVTM and ANQGSEA. With 4 bases removed from V and 4 bases from J, the gap between germline ends came to 8 bases. The length of the CDR3 is 11 residues. DNA of the CDR3: TGCAGCGTTGTCGAGGGTTACGAGCAGTACTTC. Translating gives CSVVEGYEQYF.